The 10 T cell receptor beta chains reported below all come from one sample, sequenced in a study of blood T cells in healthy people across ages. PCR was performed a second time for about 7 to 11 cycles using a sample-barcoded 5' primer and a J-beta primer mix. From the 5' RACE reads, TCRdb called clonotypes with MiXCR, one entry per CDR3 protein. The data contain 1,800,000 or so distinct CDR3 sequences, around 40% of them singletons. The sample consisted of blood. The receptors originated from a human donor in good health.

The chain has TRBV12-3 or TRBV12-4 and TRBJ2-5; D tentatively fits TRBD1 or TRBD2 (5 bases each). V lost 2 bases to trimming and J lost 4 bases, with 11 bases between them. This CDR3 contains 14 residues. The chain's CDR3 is CASSLLFGGETQYF. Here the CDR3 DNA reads TGTGCCAGCAGTTTATTATTTGGGGGAGAGACCCAGTACTTC.

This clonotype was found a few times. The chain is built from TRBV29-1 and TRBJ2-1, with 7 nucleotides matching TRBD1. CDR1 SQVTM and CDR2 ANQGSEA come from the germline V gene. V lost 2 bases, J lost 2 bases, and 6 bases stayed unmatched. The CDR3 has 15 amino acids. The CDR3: CSVESGTDAYNEQFF. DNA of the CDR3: TGCAGCGTTGAATCCGGGACAGACGCCTACAATGAGCAGTTCTTC.

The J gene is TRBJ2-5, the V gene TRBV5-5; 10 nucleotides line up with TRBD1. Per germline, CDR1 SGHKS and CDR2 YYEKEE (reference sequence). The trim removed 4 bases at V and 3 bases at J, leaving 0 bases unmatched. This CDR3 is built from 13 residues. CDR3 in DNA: TGTGCCAGCAGCGGACAGGGGGAAGAGACCCAGTACTTC. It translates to CASSGQGEETQYF.

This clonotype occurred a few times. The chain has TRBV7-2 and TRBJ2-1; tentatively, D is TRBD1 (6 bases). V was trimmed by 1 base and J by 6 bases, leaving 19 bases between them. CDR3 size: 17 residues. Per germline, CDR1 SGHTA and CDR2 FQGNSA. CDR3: CASSLGRGQAVGNEQFF. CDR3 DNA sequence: TGTGCCAGCAGCTTAGGCAGGGGTCAAGCGGTAGGCAATGAGCAGTTCTTC.

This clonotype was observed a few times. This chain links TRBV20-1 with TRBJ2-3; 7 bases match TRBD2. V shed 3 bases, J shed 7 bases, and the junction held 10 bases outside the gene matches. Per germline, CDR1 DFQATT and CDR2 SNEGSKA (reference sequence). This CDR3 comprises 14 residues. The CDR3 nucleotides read TGCAGTGCTAGGTTAGCGGGCGTACGAAATACGCAGTATTTT. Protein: CSARLAGVRNTQYF.

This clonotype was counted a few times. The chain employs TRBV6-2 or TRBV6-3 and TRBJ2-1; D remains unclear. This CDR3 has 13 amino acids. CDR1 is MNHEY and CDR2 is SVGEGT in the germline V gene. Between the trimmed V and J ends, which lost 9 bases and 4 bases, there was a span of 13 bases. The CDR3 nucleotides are TGTGCCAGGAACTCCCCGTCTTACAATGAGCAGTTCTTC. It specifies CARNSPSYNEQFF.

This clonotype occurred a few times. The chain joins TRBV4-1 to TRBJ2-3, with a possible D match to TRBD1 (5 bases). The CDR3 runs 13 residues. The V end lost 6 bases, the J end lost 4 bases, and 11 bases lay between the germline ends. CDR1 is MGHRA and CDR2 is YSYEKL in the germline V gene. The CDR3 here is CASRDNRSDTQYF. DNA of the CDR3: TGCGCCAGCAGAGACAACAGGTCAGATACGCAGTATTTT.

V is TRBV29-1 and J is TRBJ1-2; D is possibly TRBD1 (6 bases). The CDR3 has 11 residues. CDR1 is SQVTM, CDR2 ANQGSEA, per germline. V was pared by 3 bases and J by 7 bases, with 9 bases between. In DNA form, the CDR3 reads TGCAGCGTTGAGCAGGGGACTGGCTACACCTTC. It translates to CSVEQGTGYTF.

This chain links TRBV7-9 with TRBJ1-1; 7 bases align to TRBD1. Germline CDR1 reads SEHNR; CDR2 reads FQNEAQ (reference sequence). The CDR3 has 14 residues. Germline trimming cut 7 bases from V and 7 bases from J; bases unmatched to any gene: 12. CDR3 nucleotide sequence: TGTGCCAGCAACCCCGCCGCAGGGGGGATTGAAGCTTTCTTT. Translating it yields CASNPAAGGIEAFF.

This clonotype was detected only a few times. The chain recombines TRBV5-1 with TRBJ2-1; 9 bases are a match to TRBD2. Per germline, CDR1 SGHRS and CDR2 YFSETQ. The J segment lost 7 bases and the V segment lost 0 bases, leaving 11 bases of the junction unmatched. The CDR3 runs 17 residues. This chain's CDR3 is CASSLAPGTSKENEQFF. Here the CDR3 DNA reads TGCGCCAGCAGCTTGGCCCCCGGGACTAGCAAGGAAAATGAGCAGTTCTTC.